The 28 T cell receptor beta chains presented below share a single source sample, sequenced in a study of T-cell memory formation after mild COVID-19. TCRdb analysed the 5' RACE reads with MiXCR anew, one entry per CDR3 protein. This sample carries nearly 110,000 distinct CDR3 sequences, about a sixth of them seen once, and the ten largest clones take roughly 31%. Source material: PBMCs or a T cell subset sorted from them (not recorded which). The receptors stem from an adult woman who had mild COVID-19 (a few samples of this study predate the infection). Cell type and time point are not known.

This clonotype has just a few counts. This sequence joins TRBV9 and TRBJ1-1; no clear D gene. The CDR3 consists of 11 residues. V shed 3 bases and J shed 5 bases, with 5 bases lying between them. Germline V gene sequence: CDR1 SGDLS, CDR2 YYNGEE. DNA for the CDR3: TGTGCCAGCAGCGCCGGTACTGAAGCTTTCTTT. Translating gives CASSAGTEAFF.

The CDR3 reads CASSQDLRGFGEQYF. The CDR3 coding sequence is TGCGCCAGCAGCCAAGATCTTAGAGGGTTCGGCGAGCAGTACTTC. The V and J genes are TRBV4-1 and TRBJ2-7; D is perhaps TRBD2 (5 bases). The CDR3 totals 15 residues. Germline CDR1 MGHRA, CDR2 YSYEKL. The germline V and J ends were trimmed by 0 bases and 6 bases, with 15 bases remaining between them.

This clonotype was counted a few times. This rearrangement joins TRBV6-2 or TRBV6-3 to TRBJ2-7; D may match TRBD1 or TRBD2 (5 bases each). V lost 2 bases and J 3 bases, leaving 11 bases between the germline ends. The CDR3 is 14 amino acids. The germline V gene has CDR1 MNHEY and CDR2 SVGEGT. The CDR3 bases are TGTGCCAGCAGTTACCATGGGGCGGGCTACGAGCAGTACTTC. This codes for CASSYHGAGYEQYF.

The table lists this clonotype with a few counts. The V call is TRBV5-1, the J call TRBJ2-3, with TRBD2 as a possible D gene (6 bases). Germline V CDR1 and CDR2: SGHRS, YFSETQ. This CDR3 is 16 amino acids long. V was trimmed by 2 bases and J by 2 bases, leaving 15 bases between them. The CDR3 nucleotides are TGCGCCAGCAGCTTTATGGGGGGTTCCTCCACAGATACGCAGTATTTT. Encoded protein: CASSFMGGSSTDTQYF.

The V gene is TRBV7-2, the J gene TRBJ1-5; D gene unclear. Germline V CDR1 and CDR2: SGHTA, FQGNSA. V lost 2 bases and J lost 3, with 11 bases in between. The CDR3 runs to 15 residues. The CDR3 is CASSLNYGSNQPQHF. The CDR3 coding sequence is TGTGCCAGCAGCTTAAATTATGGGTCCAATCAGCCCCAGCATTTT.

At least ten counts were recorded for this clonotype. The chain carries TRBV7-9 and TRBJ2-3; D remains unclear. The CDR3 has 14 amino acids. CDR1 and CDR2 (germline): SEHNR, FQNEAQ (reference sequence). Trimming cost V 1 base and J 4 bases, with 9 bases left between them. CDR3 DNA: TGTGCCAGCAGCTTAGTTGTTGGGCCAGATACGCAGTATTTT. It codes for CASSLVVGPDTQYF. Looking up the rest from reference TRBV7-9 and TRBJ2-3 gives the full variable domain: DTGVSQNPRHKITKRGQNVTFRCDPISEHNRLYWYRQTLGQGPEFLTYFQNEAQLEKSRLLSDRFSAERPKGSFSTLEIQRTEQGDSAMYLCASSLVVGPDTQYFGPGTRLTVL.

The chain combines TRBV12-3 or TRBV12-4 with TRBJ2-7; no definite D call. The V and J ends lost 6 bases and 3 bases respectively, with 12 bases between them. CDR3 length equals 13 residues. The CDR3 coding sequence is TGTGCCAGCAGCCGAGGCACCCTCTACGAGCAGTACTTC. This translates into CASSRGTLYEQYF.

The J gene is TRBJ1-2, the V gene TRBV4-1; TRBD1 agrees at 7 bases. The CDR3 totals 13 residues. Trimming cost V 4 bases and J 3 bases; bases outside gene matches: 2. Germline loops: CDR1 MGHRA, CDR2 YSYEKL. CDR3 protein: CASSPTGYYGYTF. The CDR3 DNA reads as TGCGCCAGCAGCCCGACAGGGTACTATGGCTACACCTTC.

This sequence joins TRBV19 and TRBJ1-1; 7 nucleotides match TRBD1. Germline V gives CDR1 LNHDA, CDR2 SQIVND (reference sequence). Unmatched junction bases numbered 4, after V lost 3 bases and J lost 0 bases. The CDR3 has 15 amino acids. The CDR3 loop reads CASSMDDRVNTEAFF. CDR3 coding DNA: TGTGCCAGTAGTATGGATGACAGGGTGAACACTGAAGCTTTCTTT.

There are a few counts of this clonotype. The rearrangement links TRBV20-1 to TRBJ2-1, with TRBD1 matching over 9 bases. The J segment lost 6 bases and the V segment lost 3 bases, leaving 12 bases of the junction unmatched. The CDR3 length is 16 residues. Per germline, CDR1 DFQATT and CDR2 SNEGSKA (reference sequence). This CDR3 reads CSASLIRDRATNEQFF. In nucleotides, the CDR3 is TGCAGTGCTAGCCTGATCCGGGACAGGGCCACCAATGAGCAGTTCTTC.

The table lists this clonotype with many counts. V and J are TRBV7-8 and TRBJ2-5; TRBD2 agrees at 7 bases. V dropped 6 bases and J dropped 4; count of bases not matched to a gene: 5. The V gene's germline CDR1 is SGHVS and CDR2 FQNEAQ. The CDR3 loop spans 13 amino acids. CDR3 bases: TGTGCCAGCAGGGAGGGCGGGAGAGAGACCCAGTACTTC. It yields the protein CASREGGRETQYF.

This clonotype was counted between two and nine times. The rearrangement uses TRBV11-3 and TRBJ2-3, with 8 nucleotides matching TRBD1. Germline V CDR1 and CDR2: SGHNT, YENEEA. Germline trimming cut 5 bases from V and 3 bases from J; bases unmatched to any gene: 7. This CDR3 contains 15 residues. In DNA, the CDR3 is TGTGCCAGCAGCACCTGGACAGGGCCTACAGATACGCAGTATTTT. This codes for CASSTWTGPTDTQYF.

V gene TRBV4-2 combines with J gene TRBJ2-3; TRBD1 matches at 9 bases. There are 22 residues in the CDR3. In germline, CDR1 is LGHNA, CDR2 YNFKEQ. V lost 3 bases to trimming and J lost 3 bases; unmatched junction nucleotides: 25. The CDR3 bases are TGTGCCAGCAGCCAGGCCTACTTGTCACAGGGGGCGAGTATGGGGCGTACAGATACGCAGTATTTT. This gives the protein CASSQAYLSQGASMGRTDTQYF.

DNA for the CDR3: TGTGCCAGCAGCTTAGACGGGGACGGAATCCAAGAGACCCAGTACTTC. Amino acids: CASSLDGDGIQETQYF. This chain joins TRBV11-2 and TRBJ2-5; D assignment may be TRBD1 or TRBD2 (5 bases each). This CDR3 is built from 16 residues. The germline V gene has CDR1 SGHAT and CDR2 FQNNGV. The V end lost 0 bases, the J end lost 1 base, and 12 bases lay between the germline ends.

V is TRBV24-1 and J is TRBJ2-7, with TRBD1 as a possible D gene (7 bases). With 4 bases removed from V and 5 bases from J, the gap between germline ends came to 23 bases. The CDR3 totals 17 residues. The germline V gene has CDR1 KGHDR and CDR2 SFDVKD. The CDR3 region has the DNA TGTGCCACCAGTGAGCAGGGGACAGAGGGGGGTGAAAACGAGCAGTACTTC. Its translation is CATSEQGTEGGENEQYF.

This chain uses TRBV7-9 with TRBJ1-5; no reliable D call. There are 15 residues in the CDR3. Trimming shortened V by 5 bases and J by 2 bases, and 13 bases separated the two germline ends. Germline V gene lookup returns CDR1 SEHNR and CDR2 FQNEAQ (reference sequence). The DNA of the CDR3 is TGTGCCAGCAGCCCGAGCGGGGTTGGCAATCAGCCCCAGCATTTT. As protein: CASSPSGVGNQPQHF.

This clonotype was seen a handful of times. The chain is built from TRBV7-6 and TRBJ2-2; D gene unclear. The CDR3 spans 14 residues. V was shortened by 7 bases and J by 5 bases, with 14 bases between the two germline ends. The germline V gene encodes CDR1 SGHVS and CDR2 FNYEAQ. The CDR3 sequence is CASTINPATGELFF. The CDR3 bases are TGTGCCAGCACCATTAACCCAGCAACCGGGGAGCTGTTTTTT.

This clonotype was detected ten times or more. The chain is built from TRBV29-1 and TRBJ1-2; D call uncertain. Trimming shortened V by 7 bases and J by 0 bases, and 6 bases separated the two germline ends. This CDR3 spans 11 amino acids. The V gene's germline CDR1 is SQVTM and CDR2 ANQGSEA. The CDR3 DNA follows: TGCAGCGCCCACGCTAACTATGGCTACACCTTC. This sequence encodes CSAHANYGYTF.

Points on this clonotype: The germline gene is not matched at one end of the junction; a read error may be the cause. The chain is built from TRBV9 and TRBJ1-1; D may be TRBD1 (6 bases). This CDR3 contains 11 residues. Germline CDR1 is SGDLS and CDR2 is YYNGEE. CDR3 loop: CASSVEEEGGF. Here the CDR3 DNA reads TGTGCCAGCAGCGTAGAGGAGGAGGGGGGCTTT.

The chain recombines TRBV15 with TRBJ2-1; the D call may be TRBD1 or TRBD2 (5 bases each). CDR3 length: 15 amino acids. The V gene lost 7 bases and the J gene lost 3 bases, with 16 bases spanning the gap. Germline assignment: CDR1 LNHNV and CDR2 YYDKDF (reference sequence). As DNA, the CDR3 is TGTGCCACCACCCCGGGGACCTTAGGCTACAATGAGCAGTTCTTC. Amino acid sequence: CATTPGTLGYNEQFF.

Only a few counts were recorded for this clonotype. J is TRBJ2-7 and V is TRBV25-1, with a tentative D call TRBD2 (7 bases). The CDR3 contains 14 residues. The germline V gene encodes CDR1 MGHDK and CDR2 SYGVNS. V dropped 3 bases and J dropped 4 bases, with 13 bases sitting between them. The CDR3 DNA is TGTGCCAGCAGTGAGGGGGGGGCCGGTTACGAGCAGTACTTC. Translating gives CASSEGGAGYEQYF.

This clonotype was found once. V gene TRBV30 combines with J gene TRBJ1-2; no reliable D call. V lost 5 bases, J lost 3 bases, and 7 bases lay in between. The CDR3 runs 11 residues. The V gene's germline CDR1 is GTSNPN and CDR2 SVGIG (reference sequence). The CDR3 spells CAWGNYYGYTF. The CDR3 region has the DNA TGTGCCTGGGGTAACTACTATGGCTACACCTTC.

This rearrangement joins TRBV29-1 to TRBJ2-1; a possible D gene is TRBD2 (6 bases). With 3 bases removed from V and 6 bases from J, the gap between germline ends came to 9 bases. Germline V gives CDR1 SQVTM, CDR2 ANQGSEA. This CDR3 is built from 12 residues. The chain's CDR3 is CSVEVGGNEQFF. As DNA, the CDR3 is TGCAGCGTTGAGGTGGGGGGCAATGAGCAGTTCTTC.

V and J are TRBV19 and TRBJ1-5; D remains ambiguous. Germline loops: CDR1 LNHDA, CDR2 SQIVND (reference sequence). V dropped 8 bases and J dropped 0 bases, with 17 bases sitting between them. This CDR3 comprises 16 residues. Here the CDR3 reads CASSQWAAFSNQPQHF. The CDR3 DNA is TGTGCCAGTTCACAGTGGGCGGCATTTAGCAATCAGCCCCAGCATTTT.

The V gene is TRBV7-8, the J gene TRBJ2-5, with 8 bases identical to TRBD2. Germline assignment: CDR1 SGHVS and CDR2 FQNEAQ. V gave up 1 base and J gave up 5 bases; unmatched junction bases: 12. This CDR3 has 17 amino acids. The CDR3 region has the DNA TGTGCCAGCAGCTTAGGGCTGGCGGGGGGCCCGGAGGAGACCCAGTACTTC. Protein product: CASSLGLAGGPEETQYF.

The V call is TRBV20-1, the J call TRBJ2-3, with D maybe TRBD2 (5 bases). Trimming left V 2 bases short and J 2 bases short, with 11 bases between. The CDR3 covers 14 residues. The V gene's germline CDR1 is DFQATT and CDR2 SNEGSKA (reference sequence). For the CDR3, the DNA is TGCAGTGCTAGACTGGACTGGCACACAGATACGCAGTATTTT. Its protein product is CSARLDWHTDTQYF.

The V and J genes are TRBV5-1 and TRBJ2-5, with unresolved D. This CDR3 contains 16 residues. The germline V and J ends were trimmed by 0 bases and 4 bases, with 16 bases remaining between them. Germline CDR1 reads SGHRS; CDR2 reads YFSETQ. The CDR3 region has the DNA TGCGCCAGCAGCTTGGCGCCTAGAGAATCCCTAGAGACCCAGTACTTC. It yields the protein CASSLAPRESLETQYF.

This clonotype appeared a few times. The V call is TRBV12-3 or TRBV12-4, the J call TRBJ2-3; TRBD2 matches at 7 bases. The CDR3 is 14 residues long. Germline trimming cut 4 bases from V and 1 base from J; bases unmatched to any gene: 2. CDR3 region: CASSWSGGTDTQYF. The DNA of the CDR3 is TGTGCCAGCAGTTGGAGCGGGGGCACAGATACGCAGTATTTT.